The text below deals with one T cell receptor beta chain. The CDR3 runs to 11 residues. The V and J ends lost 6 bases and 7 bases respectively, with 7 bases between them. The germline V gene has CDR1 SGHTA and CDR2 FQGNSA. The use of a sample-barcoded 5' primer and a J-beta primer mix characterized a second PCR of roughly 7 to 12 cycles. Carrying 12 random nucleotides, a template-switch adaptor labeled each individual cDNA molecule. TCRdb reprocessed the 5' RACE reads with MiXCR, giving one entry per CDR3 protein. The sample consists of fewer than 1 million distinct CDR3 sequences, approximately 44% of them appearing once. The authors drew 8 to 10 milliliters of peripheral blood from each donor. This entry comes from a study of blood T cells in healthy people across ages. Overall study context: In model experiments, template switching was able to capture about one barcoded beta molecule for every two T cells that were present.

Specimen: blood. This clonotype originated in a man aged 55 to 70 in good health. The chain couples TRBV7-2 to TRBJ2-1, with D uncertain. The CDR3: CASRWANEQFF. CDR3 coding DNA: TGTGCCAGCAGATGGGCGAATGAGCAGTTCTTC.